This TCR beta chain was sequenced during a study of sequential checkpoint blockade in melanoma. Study as a whole: After both sequences, patients received maintenance nivolumab.

Clones were sequenced by immunoSEQ multiplex PCR, and TCRdb holds only the in-frame ones, with some missing. Of fewer than 14,000 clones listed, roughly two thirds are singletons. The germline gives CDR1 LNHDA, CDR2 SQIVND (reference sequence). The V segment lost 2 bases and the J segment 0 bases; nucleotides outside the gene matches: 0. The length of the CDR3 is 15 residues. The sample's treatment: randomized to nivolumab then ipilimumab (arm A) or the reverse (arm B). None of the patients previously received DNA-damaging chemotherapy. Sorted cells were live CD3+CD8+, lacking CD19 and CD56, from PBMCs.

The source is a human donor with melanoma. This chain uses TRBV19 with TRBJ2-1; 8 nucleotides match TRBD1. This material consisted of CD8+ T cells sorted from blood (inferred from file names), taken from a patient given nivolumab and ipilimumab in sequence. The CDR3 loop is CASSIQGASYNEQFF. The CDR3 region has the DNA TGTGCCAGTAGTATACAGGGGGCCTCCTACAATGAGCAGTTCTTC.